This T cell receptor (beta chain) emerged from a study of shared clonotypes between healthy human individuals. Across the whole study: Per donor, CD8 memory used one plate, CD8 naive used two, CD4 memory used three and CD4 naive used three.

TCRdb keeps only in-frame clones here, not all; method: immunoSEQ multiplex PCR. In the table there are over a million clones, over 95% of which are singletons. The CDR3 is 10 residues long. CDR1 DFQATT and CDR2 SNEGSKA come from the germline V gene (reference sequence). V trimming: 5 bases; J trimming: 10 bases; junction bases outside the gene matches: 2. The clonotype was recovered from a man between 25 and 39 years old in good health. The source material was naive CD4+ T cells sorted from blood. Subset reported: CD45RA+ positively selected. V gene TRBV20-1 combines with J gene TRBJ2-1, with 7 nucleotides matching TRBD1. CDR3 sequence (DNA): TGCAGTGCTCTCAGGGGGGAGCAGTTCTTC. Protein: CSALRGEQFF.